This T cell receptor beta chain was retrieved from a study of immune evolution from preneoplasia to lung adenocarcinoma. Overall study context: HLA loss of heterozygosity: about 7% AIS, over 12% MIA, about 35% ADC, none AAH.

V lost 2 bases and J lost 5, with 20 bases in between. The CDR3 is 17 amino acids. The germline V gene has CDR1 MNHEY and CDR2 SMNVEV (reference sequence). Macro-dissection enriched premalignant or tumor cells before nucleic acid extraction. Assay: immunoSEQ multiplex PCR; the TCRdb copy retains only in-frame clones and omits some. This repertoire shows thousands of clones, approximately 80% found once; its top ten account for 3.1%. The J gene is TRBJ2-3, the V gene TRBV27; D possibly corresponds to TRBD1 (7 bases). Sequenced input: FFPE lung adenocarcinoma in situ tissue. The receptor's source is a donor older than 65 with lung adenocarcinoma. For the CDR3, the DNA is TGTGCCAGCAGTTTAAGGGGGCTCTTGATCGGGGGAGATACGCAGTATTTT. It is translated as CASSLRGLLIGGDTQYF.